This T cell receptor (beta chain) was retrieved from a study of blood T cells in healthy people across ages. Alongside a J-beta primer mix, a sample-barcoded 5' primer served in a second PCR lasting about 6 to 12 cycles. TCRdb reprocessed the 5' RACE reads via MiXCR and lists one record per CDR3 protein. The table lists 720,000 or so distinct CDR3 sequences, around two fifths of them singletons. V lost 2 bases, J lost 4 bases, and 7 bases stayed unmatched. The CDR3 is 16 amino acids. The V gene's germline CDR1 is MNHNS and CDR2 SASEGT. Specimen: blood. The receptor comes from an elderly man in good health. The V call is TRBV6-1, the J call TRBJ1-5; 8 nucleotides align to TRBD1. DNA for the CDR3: TGTGCCAGCAGTGAAAGGGGAACAGGGGGAAATCAGCCCCAGCATTTT. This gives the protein CASSERGTGGNQPQHF.